Below are 24 T cell receptor beta chains sequenced from a single sample in a study of post-analysis software for immune sequencing data. Study-wide points: About five TRBV segments, including TRBV5-6, TRBV5-1 and TRBV20-1, were more frequent in patients than controls.

TCR beta libraries were prepared from cDNA with unique molecular identifiers. Each CDR3 protein is one row after TCRdb ran MiXCR on the PCR reads. Among about 540,000 distinct CDR3 sequences, 34% were seen once, and the ten largest hold 6%. These receptors have no identified antigens. Input material: blood. These receptors came from a girl aged 2-17 years with multiple sclerosis.

The rearrangement uses TRBV28 and TRBJ2-3; D perhaps matches TRBD1 (5 bases). Trimming left V 1 base short and J 1 base short, with 12 bases between. This CDR3 has 16 amino acids. The germline V gene has CDR1 MDHEN and CDR2 SYDVKM. Here the CDR3 reads CASSLYPGLGTDTQYF. CDR3 nucleotide sequence: TGTGCCAGCAGTTTATATCCAGGGCTGGGCACAGATACGCAGTATTTT.

The table lists this clonotype with a few counts. V and J are TRBV6-4 and TRBJ2-1; D perhaps matches TRBD1 (6 bases). V was cut by 4 bases and J by 1 base, with 11 bases left in between. The CDR3 contains 15 residues. Germline-derived CDR1 and CDR2 are MRHNA and SNTAGT. In DNA form, the CDR3 reads TGTGCCAGCAGTGTACAGGGCGCGTCCTACAATGAGCAGTTCTTC. Translating it yields CASSVQGASYNEQFF.

V is TRBV19 and J is TRBJ2-1, with unresolved D. V was trimmed by 10 bases and J by 8 bases, leaving 9 bases between them. The germline gives CDR1 LNHDA, CDR2 SQIVND (reference sequence). The CDR3 consists of 10 residues. The CDR3 DNA reads TGTGCCACCCTTTTGTATGAGCAGTTCTTC. It encodes CATLLYEQFF.

This clonotype was counted between two and nine times. V usage is TRBV7-8 and J usage is TRBJ2-7; 9 bases are a match to TRBD1. Trimming took 4 bases from V and 6 from J; bases not matched to a gene: 7. Per the germline V gene, CDR1 is SGHVS and CDR2 is FQNEAQ. The CDR3 has 14 residues. The CDR3 protein is CASSSTTGGIEQYF. The CDR3 coding sequence is TGTGCCAGCAGCTCTACGACAGGGGGGATCGAGCAGTACTTC.

The chain has TRBV6-2 or TRBV6-3 and TRBJ1-2; D perhaps matches TRBD1 (6 bases). The CDR3 has 12 amino acids. The V end was cut by 7 bases, the J end by 7 bases, with 13 bases between. Germline V CDR1 and CDR2: MNHEY, SVGEGT. The CDR3, as DNA: TGTGCCAGCACAACAGGGTCCGGTGGCTACACCTTC. It yields the protein CASTTGSGGYTF.

The chain couples TRBV4-1 to TRBJ2-6; 10 bases match TRBD2. The V gene's germline CDR1 is MGHRA and CDR2 YSYEKL. The CDR3 length is 19 residues. J gave up 3 bases and V 1 base, and 9 bases lay outside the gene matches. The CDR3 is CASSQVSQRGGFGANVLTF. The CDR3 nucleotides read TGCGCCAGCAGCCAAGTATCCCAGCGGGGGGGATTTGGGGCCAACGTCCTGACTTTC.

The chain carries TRBV6-1 and TRBJ2-7; 11 bases match TRBD1. The J call is in doubt because the DNA end fits TRBJ2-5 better. CDR3 length equals 14 residues. Germline CDR1 reads MNHNS; CDR2 reads SASEGT. The CDR3: CASIPGQGVKTQYF. The CDR3 DNA reads as TGTGCCAGCATTCCGGGACAGGGGGTAAAGACCCAGTACTTC.

J is TRBJ1-1 and V is TRBV6-5; no clear D. Trimming cost V 1 base and J 2 bases, with 11 bases left between them. Germline-derived CDR1 and CDR2 are MNHEY and SVGAGI. The CDR3 is 15 residues long. This CDR3 is CASSYLIRANTEAFF. The DNA for the CDR3 is TGTGCCAGCAGTTACTTAATCCGGGCCAACACTGAAGCTTTCTTT.

The V gene is TRBV12-3 or TRBV12-4, the J gene TRBJ1-2; 11 bases match TRBD1. The CDR3 extends over 14 amino acids. The J segment lost 7 bases and the V segment lost 4 bases, leaving 5 bases of the junction unmatched. Here the CDR3 reads CASSYRDRGSGYTF. CDR3 coding DNA: TGTGCCAGCAGTTACCGGGACAGGGGGTCTGGCTACACCTTC.

As for this clonotype: An end of the junction differs from the germline gene, which may be a read error. The chain couples TRBV7-9 to TRBJ1-5; D remains ambiguous. This CDR3 contains 14 residues. Looked up from germline, CDR1 is SEHNR and CDR2 is FQNEAQ (reference sequence). Here the CDR3 reads CAGSLPEGNQPQHF. CDR3 DNA sequence: TGTGCCGGCAGCTTGCCAGAGGGCAATCAGCCCCAGCATTTT.

This clonotype was recorded a few times. The chain is built from TRBV19 and TRBJ2-5, with 7 bases that match TRBD1. The CDR3 is 12 residues long. The V and J ends lost 8 bases and 2 bases, in that order; junction bases with no gene match: 2. Germline V gene sequence: CDR1 LNHDA, CDR2 SQIVND (reference sequence). The CDR3: CASRTGQETQYF. The DNA of the CDR3 is TGTGCCAGTCGGACAGGTCAAGAGACCCAGTACTTC.

This sequence joins TRBV5-5 and TRBJ1-6; the match to TRBD1 covers 9 bases. V gave up 1 base and J gave up 9 bases; unmatched junction bases: 8. This CDR3 is built from 16 residues. Germline V lookup: CDR1 SGHKS, CDR2 YYEKEE (reference sequence). The CDR3 coding sequence is TGTGCCAGCAGCTTGACAGGGGGCGGTCTCGGTTCACCCCTCCACTTT. Amino acids: CASSLTGGGLGSPLHF. Full variable domain (rest looked up from reference TRBV5-5 and TRBJ1-6): DAGVTQSPTHLIKTRGQQVTLRCSPISGHKSVSWYQQVLGQGPQFIFQYYEKEERGRGNFPDRFSARQFPNYSSELNVNALLLGDSALYLCASSLTGGGLGSPLHFGNGTRLTVT.

This clonotype has a handful of counts. This chain uses TRBV5-1 with TRBJ2-3, with D tentatively TRBD1 (5 bases). This CDR3 has 15 amino acids. Germline V lookup: CDR1 SGHRS, CDR2 YFSETQ. Trimming stripped 2 bases from V and 1 base from J, with 11 bases between. This CDR3 is CASSFQGRGTDTQYF. The CDR3 coding sequence is TGCGCCAGCAGCTTCCAGGGTAGGGGCACAGATACGCAGTATTTT.

This clonotype was observed a handful of times. The genes are TRBV10-3 and TRBJ2-5, with 8 bases that match TRBD2. Germline V gene lookup returns CDR1 ENHRY and CDR2 SYGVKD. With V trimmed by 10 bases and J by 1 base, 2 bases remained unmatched. This CDR3 is 12 amino acids long. The CDR3 DNA reads as TGTGCCACCCGGGGGGGCCAAGAGACCCAGTACTTC. This codes for CATRGGQETQYF.

This chain connects TRBV7-3 to TRBJ2-3; TRBD2 agrees at 8 bases. V shed 2 bases and J 4 bases; nucleotides not matched to a gene: 8. CDR3 length equals 16 residues. CDR1 SGHTA and CDR2 FQGTGA come from the germline V gene. CDR3 bases: TGTGCCAGCAGCTTAGCGGGGGGCGCCCCGGCAGATACGCAGTATTTT. The encoded protein is CASSLAGGAPADTQYF.

This clonotype has just a few counts. This rearrangement joins TRBV28 to TRBJ2-1; no definite D call. The germline gives CDR1 MDHEN, CDR2 SYDVKM. The CDR3 has 13 amino acids. The V and J ends lost 1 base and 10 bases respectively, with 11 bases between them. CDR3 bases: TGTGCCAGCAGTTTATCCGTACGTCGGGAGCAGTTCTTC. Residues: CASSLSVRREQFF.

This chain uses TRBV3-1 with TRBJ2-4, with 9 bases identical to TRBD1. The V gene's germline CDR1 is LGHDT and CDR2 YNNKEL (reference sequence). The CDR3 extends over 18 amino acids. The trim removed 1 base at V and 2 bases at J, leaving 9 bases unmatched. The DNA for the CDR3 is TGTGCCAGCAGCCAAGGAGTCCGGGACAGGGTAACCAAAAACATTCAGTACTTC. Protein: CASSQGVRDRVTKNIQYF.

The chain joins TRBV7-3 to TRBJ1-2, with a possible D match to TRBD1 (5 bases). Germline V gene lookup returns CDR1 SGHTA and CDR2 FQGTGA. CDR3 length: 15 residues. With 2 bases removed from V and 0 bases from J, the gap between germline ends came to 10 bases. As DNA, the CDR3 is TGTGCCAGCAGCTTATCGGAGGGGTCTAACTATGGCTACACCTTC. This sequence encodes CASSLSEGSNYGYTF.

The rearrangement links TRBV5-1 to TRBJ2-1, with a tentative D call TRBD1 (6 bases). Trimming took off 4 bases at V and 9 bases at J, with 11 bases between the two ends. This CDR3 has 12 residues. Germline V gives CDR1 SGHRS, CDR2 YFSETQ. The CDR3: CASSQQGPEQFF. For the CDR3, the DNA is TGCGCCAGCAGCCAACAGGGACCTGAGCAGTTCTTC.

The chain combines TRBV7-2 with TRBJ2-7; D is ambiguous. The germline gives CDR1 SGHTA, CDR2 FQGNSA. Trimming stripped 8 bases from V and 2 bases from J, with 13 bases between. CDR3 size: 13 residues. CDR3 coding DNA: TGTGCCAGCGCCGGATTCCGAACCTACGAGCAGTACTTC. Its protein is CASAGFRTYEQYF.

This clonotype has a handful of counts. The chain employs TRBV3-1 and TRBJ2-5; weak D call: TRBD2 (5 bases). The V end lost 0 bases, the J end lost 1 base, and 15 bases lay between the germline ends. CDR1 and CDR2 from the germline V gene are LGHDT and YNNKEL (reference sequence). The CDR3 consists of 17 residues. CDR3 in DNA: TGTGCCAGCAGCCAAGACTCGTCGGGGTTCCCCCAAGAGACCCAGTACTTC. It specifies CASSQDSSGFPQETQYF.

The sample holds one count of this clonotype. The chain links TRBV7-8 to TRBJ1-1, with 12 bases aligning to TRBD1. The V and J ends lost 7 bases and 5 bases, in that order; junction bases with no gene match: 17. CDR3 length: 18 amino acids. Germline V CDR1 and CDR2: SGHVS, FQNEAQ. The CDR3 nucleotides read TGTGCCAGCACCGCTGGTGGGACAGGGGGCCAGCAAGGGACTGAAGCTTTCTTT. This encodes CASTAGGTGGQQGTEAFF.

V gene TRBV6-6 combines with J gene TRBJ2-3; tentative D call: TRBD1 (7 bases). The germline V gene encodes CDR1 MNHNY and CDR2 SVGAGI (reference sequence). The CDR3 runs 15 residues. Trimming removed 2 bases from V and 9 bases from J, with 18 bases in between. The CDR3 is CASSYKRQGGETQYF. CDR3 sequence (DNA): TGTGCCAGCAGTTACAAGCGGCAGGGGGGAGAGACGCAGTATTTT.

The chain is built from TRBV18 and TRBJ2-5; 11 positions match TRBD1. CDR1 and CDR2 from the germline V gene are KGHSH and LQKENI. After removal of 5 bases from V and 5 bases from J, the junction contained 7 bases not matched to a gene. This CDR3 is built from 15 residues. The CDR3 protein is CASSSGTGGSETQYF. The DNA of the CDR3 is TGTGCCAGCTCATCCGGGACAGGGGGGAGCGAGACCCAGTACTTC.